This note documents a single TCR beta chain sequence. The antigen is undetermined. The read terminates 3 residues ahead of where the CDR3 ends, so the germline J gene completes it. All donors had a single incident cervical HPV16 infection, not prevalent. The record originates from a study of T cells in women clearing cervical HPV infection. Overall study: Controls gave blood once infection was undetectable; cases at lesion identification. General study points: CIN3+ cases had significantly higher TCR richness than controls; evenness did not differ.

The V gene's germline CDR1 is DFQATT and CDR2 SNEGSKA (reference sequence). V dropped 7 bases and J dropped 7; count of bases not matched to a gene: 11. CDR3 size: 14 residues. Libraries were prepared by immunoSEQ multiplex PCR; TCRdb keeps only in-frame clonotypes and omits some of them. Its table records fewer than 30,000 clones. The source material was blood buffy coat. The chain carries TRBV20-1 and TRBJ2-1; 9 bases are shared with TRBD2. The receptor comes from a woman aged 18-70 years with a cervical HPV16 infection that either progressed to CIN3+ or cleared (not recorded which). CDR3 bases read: TGCAGTGTACGTTATAGCGGGAGAGTGAATGAG. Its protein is CSVRYSGRVNE. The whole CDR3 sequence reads CSVRYSGRVNEQFF.